This T cell receptor (beta chain) originates from a study of sequential checkpoint blockade in melanoma. The treatment here: randomized to nivolumab then ipilimumab (arm A) or the reverse (arm B). Profiling relied on immunoSEQ multiplex PCR, and the TCRdb table lists in-frame clones only, not all of them. The table includes roughly 30,000 clones, 83% detected once. In this sample, this clone turned up once. This sequence originates from a human donor with melanoma. The sample here was CD8+ T cells sorted from blood (inferred from file names), taken from a patient given nivolumab and ipilimumab in sequence.

The CDR3 sequence: CASSETGLSPNSPLHF. The CDR3 DNA is TGTGCCAGCAGTGAGACAGGGTTATCTCCCAATTCACCCCTCCACTTT. This chain connects TRBV2 to TRBJ1-6, with 7 bases fitting TRBD1. J gave up 7 bases and V 3 bases, and 9 bases lay outside the gene matches. Germline loops: CDR1 SNHLY, CDR2 FYNNEI. There are 16 residues in the CDR3.